Presented here are 8 T cell receptor beta chains from one specimen sequenced in a study of PD-L1 blockade in urothelial cancer. This table comes from immunoSEQ multiplex PCR, and its TCRdb copy is limited to in-frame clones, with some not included. The data hold about 82,000 clones, with 90% observed a single time. The sample here was PBMCs, taken around atezolizumab (anti-PD-L1) treatment. Receptors were obtained from a man aged 55 to 70 with urothelial cancer.

The V gene is TRBV5-6, the J gene TRBJ1-5; a possible D gene is TRBD1 (5 bases). The ends were cut back, 2 bases at V and 0 bases at J, with 15 bases in the middle. Germline V gene sequence: CDR1 SGHDT, CDR2 YYEEEE. The CDR3 has 17 residues. CDR3 in amino acids: CASSFGLDIDSNQPQHF. In DNA, the CDR3 is TGTGCCAGCAGCTTTGGTTTGGACATTGATAGCAATCAGCCCCAGCATTTT.

The rearrangement links TRBV4-3 to TRBJ1-1; 7 nucleotides align to TRBD1. CDR3 length: 18 amino acids. CDR1 and CDR2 (germline): LGHNA, YSLEER. V was pared by 1 base and J by 0 bases, with 11 bases of the junction left unmatched. CDR3 coding DNA: TGCGCCAGCAGCCAAGGTTTCCCCCCGACAGGGTTGAACACTGAAGCTTTCTTT. Translation: CASSQGFPPTGLNTEAFF.

The gene calls are TRBV7-2 and TRBJ1-3; 7 bases are shared with TRBD1. This CDR3 has 15 residues. V shed 5 bases, J shed 6 bases, and the junction held 10 bases outside the gene matches. Germline values: CDR1 SGHTA, CDR2 FQGNSA. The CDR3 loop is CASSSPTGLTNTIYF. Here the CDR3 DNA reads TGTGCCAGCAGCAGTCCGACAGGGCTGACAAACACCATATATTTT.

This chain joins TRBV6-5 and TRBJ1-1, with 7 bases lining up with TRBD1. V shed 6 bases, J shed 0 bases, and the junction held 7 bases outside the gene matches. This CDR3 is 15 amino acids long. Germline V lookup: CDR1 MNHEY, CDR2 SVGAGI. CDR3 DNA: TGTGCCAGCAGACCTTGGACAGGAATGAACACTGAAGCTTTCTTT. Its translation: CASRPWTGMNTEAFF.

The chain is built from TRBV2 and TRBJ2-7, with D possibly matching TRBD1 (6 bases). CDR3 length: 13 residues. The V and J ends lost 4 bases and 3 bases respectively, with 10 bases between them. Germline V gene data show CDR1 as SNHLY and CDR2 as FYNNEI. CDR3 protein: CASSGDRLYEQYF. The CDR3 DNA sequence: TGTGCCAGCAGTGGTGACAGGCTCTACGAGCAGTACTTC.

This chain uses TRBV7-2 with TRBJ1-2, with 10 nucleotides matching TRBD1. CDR1 is SGHTA and CDR2 is FQGNSA in the germline V gene. This CDR3 is 14 amino acids long. The J segment lost 7 bases and the V segment lost 5 bases, leaving 7 bases of the junction unmatched. The CDR3 DNA reads as TGTGCCAGCAGCCCGACGGACAGGGGGATTGGCTACACCTTC. This sequence encodes CASSPTDRGIGYTF.

This clone occurred once. The V gene is TRBV4-1, the J gene TRBJ2-7; a weak D match, TRBD2 (6 bases). The length of the CDR3 is 16 residues. Germline V gives CDR1 MGHRA, CDR2 YSYEKL. V was pared by 1 base and J by 1 base, with 14 bases between. In DNA form, the CDR3 reads TGCGCCAGCAGCCAAGCCCGGGGACTGTTATCCTACGAGCAGTACTTC. Protein product: CASSQARGLLSYEQYF.

The genes are TRBV4-2 and TRBJ2-7, with 11 bases that match TRBD2. V dropped 0 bases and J dropped 3; count of bases not matched to a gene: 4. The length of the CDR3 is 16 residues. Germline lookup yields CDR1 LGHNA and CDR2 YNFKEQ. The DNA for the CDR3 is TGTGCCAGCAGCCAAGATCTTACTAGCGGGAGCTACGAGCAGTACTTC. It translates to CASSQDLTSGSYEQYF.